The TCR beta chain described here comes from a study of PD-1 blockade in classical Hodgkin lymphoma. Concerning this clone itself: Its matching antigen is unknown.

Per the germline V gene, CDR1 is LNHDA and CDR2 is SQIVND (reference sequence). The CDR3 spans 15 residues. Trimming removed 4 bases at V and 0 bases at J, with 11 bases between. Produced via immunoSEQ multiplex PCR; TCRdb's table is partial and in-frame only. The repertoire holds 17,000 or so clones, with around 80% as singletons. Every single patient, without exception, relapsed after autologous stem cell transplantation, and brentuximab vedotin exposure varied. General study points: Only CD4+ TCR diversity, not CD8+, had risen significantly by C4D1. At baseline, newly diagnosed patients reportedly showed less TCR diversity than healthy donors. Although disease activity or prior therapy may be involved, causes of the repertoire differences remain undefined. Complete responders' baseline diversity resembled that of newly diagnosed patients.

V and J are TRBV19 and TRBJ2-3; TRBD1 or TRBD2 may be the D gene (5 bases each). Sequences were derived from peripheral blood mononuclear cells (PBMCs), sampled before the second cycle of nivolumab. This TCR derives from a human donor with classical Hodgkin lymphoma. The CDR3 loop is CASSTNGDSTDTQYF. The CDR3, as DNA: TGTGCCAGTAGTACCAATGGGGACAGCACAGATACGCAGTATTTT.